The rows below give T cell receptor beta chains drawn from one sample of a study of shared clonotypes between healthy human individuals. The method was immunoSEQ multiplex PCR; TCRdb's version includes in-frame clones alone and lacks a portion of them. The repertoire holds approximately 2.5 million clones, with just over 90% as singletons. Sequenced material: naive CD4+ T cells sorted from blood. The receptor source for this set is a young man in good health. The CDR3 runs from the conserved cysteine through the conserved F or W. The order of the fields is V gene, D gene, CDR3 length, clone size, J gene, CDR3 protein, CDR3 DNA. A D gene is named only where the DNA matches it firmly. Clone size is given for some rows only: seen once, a few or many times, or a class if the clone is expanded.

v_gene: TRBV5-1
d_gene: -
len: 14
abundance: -
j_gene: TRBJ2-5
CDR3aa: CASSLAGYQETQYF
CDR3nt: TGCGCCAGCAGCTTGGCAGGGTACCAAGAGACCCAGTACTTC

v_gene: TRBV6-5
d_gene: -
len: 12
abundance: -
j_gene: TRBJ2-2
CDR3aa: CASSSATGELFF
CDR3nt: TGTGCCAGCAGTTCCGCCACCGGGGAGCTGTTTTTT

v_gene: TRBV5-1
d_gene: -
len: 15
abundance: -
j_gene: TRBJ1-1
CDR3aa: CASSSRAERNTEAFF
CDR3nt: TGCGCCAGCAGCTCCAGGGCCGAGAGAAACACTGAAGCTTTCTTT

v_gene: TRBV5-1
d_gene: -
len: 13
abundance: -
j_gene: TRBJ2-7
CDR3aa: CASSWDHSYEQYF
CDR3nt: TGCGCCAGCAGCTGGGACCACTCCTACGAGCAGTACTTC

v_gene: TRBV11-2
d_gene: TRBD1
len: 16
abundance: -
j_gene: TRBJ2-7
CDR3aa: CASSALQGVSPYEQYF
CDR3nt: TGTGCCAGCAGCGCATTACAGGGGGTATCTCCCTACGAGCAGTACTTC

v_gene: TRBV7-3
d_gene: -
len: 13
abundance: few
j_gene: TRBJ1-6
CDR3aa: CASSPKANSPLHF
CDR3nt: TGTGCCAGCAGCCCTAAGGCTAATTCACCCCTCCACTTT

v_gene: TRBV12-2
d_gene: -
len: 10
abundance: -
j_gene: TRBJ1-2
CDR3aa: CASRLKGYTF
CDR3nt: TGTGCAAGTCGCTTAAAGGGCTACACCTTC

v_gene: TRBV18
d_gene: -
len: 17
abundance: -
j_gene: TRBJ1-2
CDR3aa: CASSPNDPGAAGYGYTF
CDR3nt: TGTGCCAGCTCACCAAACGATCCCGGGGCGGCGGGCTATGGCTACACCTTC

v_gene: TRBV6-1
d_gene: TRBD1
len: 14
abundance: -
j_gene: TRBJ2-5
CDR3aa: CASSPRTGQETQYF
CDR3nt: TGTGCCAGCAGTCCTCGGACAGGCCAAGAGACCCAGTACTTC

v_gene: TRBV11-2
d_gene: -
len: 13
abundance: -
j_gene: TRBJ2-5
CDR3aa: CASQAQGQETQYF
CDR3nt: TGTGCCAGCCAGGCGCAGGGGCAAGAGACCCAGTACTTC

v_gene: TRBV5-1
d_gene: TRBD1
len: 16
abundance: -
j_gene: TRBJ1-1
CDR3aa: CASSLDVQGGGTEAFF
CDR3nt: TGCGCCAGCAGCTTGGATGTACAGGGGGGCGGCACTGAAGCTTTCTTT

v_gene: TRBV9
d_gene: TRBD1
len: 17
abundance: -
j_gene: TRBJ1-3
CDR3aa: CASSVSTVQGAGNTIYF
CDR3nt: TGTGCCAGCAGCGTGTCTACCGTTCAGGGGGCTGGAAACACCATATATTTT

v_gene: TRBV28
d_gene: TRBD1
len: 18
abundance: -
j_gene: TRBJ2-7
CDR3aa: CASSLWGQVSSLFFEQYF
CDR3nt: TGTGCCAGCAGTTTATGGGGACAGGTATCCTCCCTTTTTTTCGAGCAGTACTTC

v_gene: TRBV27
d_gene: TRBD1
len: 15
abundance: once
j_gene: TRBJ2-3
CDR3aa: CACREGTGGSDTQYF
CDR3nt: TGTGCCTGTCGCGAGGGCACAGGGGGCTCAGATACGCAGTATTTT

v_gene: TRBV4-1
d_gene: -
len: 15
abundance: once
j_gene: TRBJ2-2
CDR3aa: CASSQDRGRTGELFF
CDR3nt: TGCGCCAGCAGCCAAGATAGGGGGAGAACCGGGGAGCTGTTTTTT

v_gene: TRBV2
d_gene: -
len: 12
abundance: -
j_gene: TRBJ1-5
CDR3aa: CASSLGGGPQHF
CDR3nt: TGTGCCAGTTCCTTAGGGGGAGGGCCCCAGCATTTT

v_gene: TRBV7-2
d_gene: -
len: 13
abundance: -
j_gene: TRBJ2-7
CDR3aa: CASSFDTTYEQYF
CDR3nt: TGTGCCAGCAGCTTCGACACCACCTACGAGCAGTACTTC

v_gene: TRBV6-1
d_gene: -
len: 13
abundance: once
j_gene: TRBJ1-2
CDR3aa: CASSEGGRGGYTF
CDR3nt: TGTGCCAGCAGTGAAGGCGGTAGGGGCGGCTACACCTTC

v_gene: TRBV11-2
d_gene: -
len: 13
abundance: -
j_gene: TRBJ1-1
CDR3aa: CASSPGGHPICFF
CDR3nt: TGTGCCAGCAGCCCCGGGGGACACCCAATCTGTTTCTTT

v_gene: TRBV5-1
d_gene: -
len: 16
abundance: -
j_gene: TRBJ2-3
CDR3aa: CASSLRGPGFTDTQYF
CDR3nt: TGCGCCAGCAGCTTGCGGGGCCCCGGGTTCACAGATACGCAGTATTTT

v_gene: TRBV7-9
d_gene: -
len: 14
abundance: once
j_gene: TRBJ1-2
CDR3aa: CASSLDKTQGGYTF
CDR3nt: TGTGCCAGCAGCCTTGACAAGACCCAGGGCGGCTACACCTTC

v_gene: TRBV18
d_gene: TRBD1
len: 13
abundance: -
j_gene: TRBJ1-2
CDR3aa: CASSPRDSDGYTF
CDR3nt: TGTGCCAGCTCACCAAGGGACAGTGATGGCTACACCTTC

v_gene: TRBV9
d_gene: -
len: 17
abundance: once
j_gene: TRBJ1-3
CDR3aa: CASSPRGAQGSGNTIYF
CDR3nt: TGTGCCAGCAGCCCACGGGGGGCTCAAGGCTCTGGAAACACCATATATTTT

v_gene: TRBV5-1
d_gene: TRBD1
len: 14
abundance: -
j_gene: TRBJ1-2
CDR3aa: CASSSGQGGYGYTF
CDR3nt: TGCGCCAGCAGCTCCGGACAGGGCGGCTATGGCTACACCTTC

v_gene: TRBV18
d_gene: -
len: 15
abundance: -
j_gene: TRBJ2-7
CDR3aa: CASSQAGRQSYEQYF
CDR3nt: TGTGCCAGCTCACAGGCCGGTCGACAGTCCTACGAGCAGTACTTC

v_gene: TRBV5-1
d_gene: -
len: 13
abundance: -
j_gene: TRBJ2-2
CDR3aa: CASSEDNTGELFF
CDR3nt: TGCGCCAGCAGCGAGGATAACACCGGGGAGCTGTTTTTT

v_gene: TRBV11-3
d_gene: TRBD1
len: 15
abundance: -
j_gene: TRBJ2-7
CDR3aa: CASSYRTGPTYEQYF
CDR3nt: TGTGCCAGCAGCTACCGGACAGGGCCCACCTACGAGCAGTACTTC

v_gene: TRBV6-5
d_gene: -
len: 13
abundance: -
j_gene: TRBJ2-7
CDR3aa: CASRRLTGYEQYF
CDR3nt: TGTGCCAGCAGACGACTGACAGGCTACGAGCAGTACTTC

v_gene: TRBV10-3
d_gene: TRBD1
len: 16
abundance: -
j_gene: TRBJ2-6
CDR3aa: CAISDLTGAGANVLTF
CDR3nt: TGTGCCATCAGTGACTTAACAGGGGCTGGGGCCAACGTCCTGACTTTC